This TCR beta chain was identified during a study of shared clonotypes between healthy human individuals. Source study methods: Filtering differed because ImmunoSEQ produced junction-only sequences that carried no quality scores. Repertoires were generated with immunoSEQ multiplex PCR, while TCRdb's copy carries only in-frame clones and drops some. V, J and clone size derive from that table, while D and trimming were established from the DNA sequence. Altogether 950,000 to 1,100,000 clones are present, approximately 80% being singletons, with the ten largest covering around 0.6%. CDR3 size: 17 residues. This clone was found a few times. The antigen is not known. Overall study results and limits: Unshared clonotypes carried lower generation probabilities than those common to all four donors.

The rearrangement uses TRBV12-1 and TRBJ2-7; the D segment call TRBD2 is taken from the table without a DNA check. TRBV12-1 has pseudogene status. The receptor comes from a man aged 18 to 30 in good health. Some clones in this sample may be carry-over from other donors' samples. Material for sequencing was memory CD4+ T cells from PBMCs. This sample's subset: CD45RA-negative fraction. The CDR3 nucleotides are TGTGCCAGCACCCCCCGTCCCGAGGATGGACTCCCGGACGAGCAGTACTTC. Translated, it gives CASTPRPEDGLPDEQYF.